This T cell receptor beta chain came from a study of T cells in Graves' hyperthyroidism and ophthalmopathy. Broader study findings: Separation of ophthalmopathy from stable hyperthyroidism was achieved by a 13 V-J model.

This clonotype was found a few times. As yet, its antigen is unknown. V lost 2 bases and J 1 base, leaving 12 bases between the germline ends. This CDR3 spans 15 amino acids. The germline V gene has CDR1 KGHSH and CDR2 LQKENI. Diagnoses rested on clinical symptoms, serum thyroxine and TRAb, thyroid ultrasound and orbital computed tomography. The source material, RNA transcripts, was used to amplify TCR beta CDR3 regions. Primed by the HTBI set, a first-round RT-PCR was run on the TCR CDR3. Each CDR3 protein is one row after TCRdb ran MiXCR on the multiplex PCR reads. The sample consists of about 540,000 distinct CDR3 sequences, under 60% of them appearing once.

The chain uses TRBV18 and TRBJ2-7, with a possible D match to TRBD2 (7 bases). The clonotype originates from a woman under 30 with Graves' hyperthyroidism. What was sequenced was peripheral blood or thyroid tissue (not recorded which). The CDR3 DNA follows: TGTGCCAGCTCACCATCTGAGGGGGGGTCCTACGAGCAGTACTTC. Encoded protein: CASSPSEGGSYEQYF.